Presented here are 4 T cell receptor beta chains from one specimen sequenced in a study of T-cell reconstitution after alpha-beta-depleted transplantation in children. The authors prepared the TCRbeta library with unique molecular identifiers. One entry per CDR3 protein, called by TCRdb with MiXCR from the PCR reads. The table records about 260,000 distinct CDR3 sequences, around 7.5% of them present only once. The starting material was PBMCs, mostly from graft donor cells, obtained 180 days after TCRalphabeta/CD19-depleted stem cell transplant. These receptors originate from a male patient between 5 and 17 years old who had a stem cell transplant for acute lymphoblastic leukemia, so the T cells may come from the graft donor.

The chain combines TRBV4-3 with TRBJ2-1; tentatively, D is TRBD1 (6 bases). Per germline, CDR1 LGHNA and CDR2 YSLEER. V dropped 4 bases and J dropped 1 base, with 11 bases sitting between them. This CDR3 contains 15 residues. The CDR3 region is CASSPGQTSYNEQFF. Written as DNA, the CDR3 is TGCGCCAGCAGCCCAGGACAGACGTCCTACAATGAGCAGTTCTTC.

This clonotype was seen at least ten times. The chain uses TRBV20-1 and TRBJ2-3, with 14 nucleotides matching TRBD2. The CDR3 consists of 16 residues. The germline V gene encodes CDR1 DFQATT and CDR2 SNEGSKA (reference sequence). Trimming cost V 3 bases and J 7 bases; bases outside gene matches: 9. CDR3 loop: CSASPVGTSGRNTQYF. CDR3 nucleotides: TGCAGTGCTAGTCCTGTCGGGACTAGCGGGAGAAATACGCAGTATTTT.

This clonotype appeared many times. The CDR3 loop is CAISGAHMGHEQYF. The CDR3 DNA follows: TGTGCCATCAGTGGGGCCCACATGGGCCACGAGCAGTACTTC. The chain has TRBV10-3 and TRBJ2-7; no clear D gene. The CDR3 contains 14 residues. V was shortened by 4 bases and J by 5 bases, with 15 bases between the two germline ends. Germline V gene lookup returns CDR1 ENHRY and CDR2 SYGVKD.

There are many counts of this clonotype. The chain couples TRBV7-6 to TRBJ2-7, with D uncertain. Trimming left V 4 bases short and J 5 bases short, with 9 bases between. This CDR3 spans 12 amino acids. Germline assignment: CDR1 SGHVS and CDR2 FNYEAQ. CDR3 DNA sequence: TGTGCCAGCAGCTCCTTATTCAACGAGCAGTACTTC. This sequence encodes CASSSLFNEQYF.